The present T cell receptor beta chain was sequenced within a study of blood T cell repertoires in COVID-19. Assay: immunoSEQ multiplex PCR; the TCRdb copy retains only in-frame clones and omits some. The sample has a few hundred thousand clones, more than 70% seen once. Sequenced sample: peripheral blood. This receptor was obtained from a man older than 75 with acute or convalescent COVID-19.

CDR3 in amino acids: CASSLSQGLGTGELFF. As DNA, the CDR3 is TGCGCCAGCAGCTTGAGCCAGGGCCTGGGCACCGGGGAGCTGTTTTTT. The gene calls are TRBV5-1 and TRBJ2-2; TRBD1 is a possible D gene (5 bases). Trimming stripped 1 base from V and 4 bases from J, with 14 bases between. The CDR3 contains 16 residues. Germline CDR1 is SGHRS and CDR2 is YFSETQ.